Described below is a single TCR beta chain sequence and its context. The antigen is undetermined. The source of the sample is a study of vaccination effects on CD4 cells after COVID-19. Study context: Within the ViraFEST assay, antigen-specific CD4+ T cells underwent expansion with viral peptide pools prior to sequencing. With around 10 ug/ml peptides and around 10 IU/ml IL-2, around 2.1 million PBMC per well were cultured. Study observations and caveats: Clones of infection and vaccine origin contracted markedly late after vaccination.

Trimming took 0 bases from V and 9 from J, leaving 12 bases between them. Germline V CDR1 and CDR2: MNHEY, SVGAGI. The CDR3 extends over 15 amino acids. Generated by immunoSEQ multiplex PCR, the TCRdb table keeps only in-frame clones and is missing some. The sample has 32,000 or so clones, roughly 65% seen once. Scientists isolated CD4+ T cells after a roughly 9-day culture period ended. At days 3 and 7, half of the medium was exchanged for IL-2 medium. This chain links TRBV6-5 with TRBJ1-6; unclear D gene. The TCR was taken from a human donor who received a COVID-19 vaccine. Specimen: CD4+ T cells from PBMCs cultured without peptide, collected before COVID-19 vaccination. CDR3 in amino acids: CASSYSAIKASPLHF. CDR3 in DNA: TGTGCCAGCAGTTACTCGGCGATAAAGGCTTCACCCCTCCACTTT.